This T cell receptor (beta chain) was observed in a study (dated by TCRdb to the mid-2010s). With regard to the full study: The study examined whether tumor-infiltrating Tregs in breast cancer are drawn from blood Tregs or arise in situ by conversion from other CD4+ T cell subsets. Beyond this particular receptor, the publication reports: The greatest overlap of tumor-infiltrating Treg TCR alpha and beta sequences was observed with tumor naive CD4+ T cells, followed by blood naive CD4+ T cells. Tumor memory CD4+ T cell TCR gene usage was found to cluster with blood and lymph node memory CD4+ cells and with lymph node naive CD4+ cells. Validation in the larger cohort was restricted to a single TCR beta V-J rearrangement rather than whole repertoires.

V is shortened by 7 bases, J by 6 bases, and the region joining them spans 16 bases. CDR1 is given as SEHNR and CDR2 as FQNEAQ, both from the germline V gene (reference sequence). Including cysteine and phenylalanine, the CDR3 has 13 amino acids. Of all the DNA, just the CDR3 is kept, 39 bases in frame from base 1. This clonotype has just a few counts. The target of this receptor is not known. Within one base of it there is no much larger clone, and no base qualities were kept. Full-length TCR variable regions were amplified by 5' RACE PCR with constant-region reverse primers, and semi-nested PCR with Nested Universal Primer A was subsequently performed. The ReliaPrep RNA Cell Miniprep System was used to extract total RNA, which was then reverse transcribed into 5'RACE-ready cDNA with the SMARTer RACE 5'/3' Kit. Multiplex adaptors were used to barcode full-length TCR alpha and beta libraries, and the barcoded libraries were sequenced on an Illumina MiSeq. The paper's data handling went like this. For each of nine subset-tissue groups, sequencing data from the five patients were pooled, and the groups were then compared using unsupervised clustering of TCR gene usage. The Morisita-Horn index, with shared sequences weighted by their contribution to each repertoire, was used to calculate repertoire similarity. TCRdb redid the processing of the public reads, applying fastp at Q25 and MiXCR, and retained in-frame beta chains. Each entry merges the rows of one CDR3 protein and shows their most common DNA and genes. These V and J calls derive from TCRdb rather than the authors' analysis. The sample table contains approximately 40,000 distinct CDR3 sequences; only one count was recorded for less than 25% of them. The biggest ten clones account for less than 5% of the sample.

Cells that were CD4+CD25+CD127-/low were isolated as Tregs. Tregs, naive and memory CD4+ T cells from tumor, blood and ipsilateral draining lymph nodes of five or six breast cancer patients underwent full-length TCR alpha and beta sequencing. Ficoll density gradient centrifugation was used to isolate mononuclear cells from either lymph nodes or under 65 ml of peripheral blood. A purity exceeding 90% was confirmed by FACS for the sorted cell populations. The chain couples TRBV7-9 to TRBJ2-7; the D gene could be either TRBD1 or TRBD2, each agreeing at 5 bases. Source material: Tregs sorted from blood. The origin of this receptor is a female donor with breast cancer. The bases are TGTGCCAGCACCTCCGGGACCATGGGCGAGCAGTACTTC. It encodes CASTSGTMGEQYF.